Included here is one T cell receptor (beta chain) sequence, with context. The antigen is not known. TCR beta CDR3 regions were amplified from RNA transcripts. A first-round RT-PCR of the TCR CDR3 used the HTBI primer set. MiXCR, run by TCRdb on the multiplex PCR reads, gives a single entry per CDR3 protein. This sample yields 300,000 to 450,000 distinct CDR3 sequences, of which approximately 25% are seen a single time; around four fifths belongs to the top ten. These data belong to a study of T cells in Graves' hyperthyroidism and ophthalmopathy. The study, taken as a whole, reports: The blood repertoire included most of the expanded thyroid clonotypes above 0.001.

Germline trimming cut 5 bases from V and 4 bases from J; bases unmatched to any gene: 10. In germline, CDR1 is MNHEY, CDR2 SMNVEV (reference sequence). The CDR3 length is 16 residues. The rearrangement links TRBV27 to TRBJ2-3, with 9 bases aligning to TRBD2. The TCR originated in a man over 45 with Graves' hyperthyroidism. Sequencing was done on a sample of blood. For the CDR3, the DNA is TGTGCCAGCAGTACCCTGGGTAGCGGGAGCTCAGATACGCAGTATTTT. It encodes CASSTLGSGSSDTQYF.